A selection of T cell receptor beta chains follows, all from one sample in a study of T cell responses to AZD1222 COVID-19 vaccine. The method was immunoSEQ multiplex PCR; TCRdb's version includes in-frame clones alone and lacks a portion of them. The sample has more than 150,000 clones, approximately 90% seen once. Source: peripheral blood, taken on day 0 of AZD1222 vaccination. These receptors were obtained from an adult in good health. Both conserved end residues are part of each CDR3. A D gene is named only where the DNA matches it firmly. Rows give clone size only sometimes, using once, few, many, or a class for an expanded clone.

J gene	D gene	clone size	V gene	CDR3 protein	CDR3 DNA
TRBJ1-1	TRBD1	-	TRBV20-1	CSASRGQTNTEAFF	TGCAGTGCTAGTAGGGGACAGACGAACACTGAAGCTTTCTTT
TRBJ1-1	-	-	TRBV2	CASRRVTDTEAFF	TGTGCCAGCAGAAGGGTCACGGACACTGAAGCTTTCTTT
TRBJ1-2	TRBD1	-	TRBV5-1	CASSRDRGSGGYTF	TGCGCCAGCAGCCGGGACAGGGGAAGTGGTGGCTACACCTTC
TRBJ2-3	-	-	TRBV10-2	CASRYGQSDTQYF	TGCGCCAGCAGGTATGGACAGTCAGATACGCAGTATTTT
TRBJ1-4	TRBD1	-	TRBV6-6	CASSSQTGANEKLFF	TGTGCCAGCAGTTCTCAGACAGGGGCTAATGAAAAACTGTTTTTT
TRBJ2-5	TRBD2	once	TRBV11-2	CASSLLAGGQETQYF	TGTGCCAGCAGCTTATTGGCGGGAGGGCAAGAGACCCAGTACTTC
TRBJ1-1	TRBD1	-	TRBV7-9	CASSGQGRDTEAFF	TGTGCCAGCAGCGGACAGGGGCGAGACACTGAAGCTTTCTTT
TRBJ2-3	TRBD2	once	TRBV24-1	CATSAPVGAGGPQYF	TGTGCCACCAGCGCCCCCGTCGGGGCGGGGGGACCGCAGTATTTT
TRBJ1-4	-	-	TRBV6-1	CASSERTAKDEKLFF	TGTGCCAGCAGTGAACGGACCGCTAAGGATGAAAAACTGTTTTTT
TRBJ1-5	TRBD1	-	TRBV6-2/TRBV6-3	CASSSKAGTGTYSNQPQHF	TGTGCCAGCAGTTCAAAAGCCGGGACAGGAACGTATAGCAATCAGCCCCAGCATTTT
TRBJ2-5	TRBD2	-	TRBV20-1	CSASWGGEETQYF	TGCAGTGCTAGTTGGGGGGGTGAGGAGACCCAGTACTTC
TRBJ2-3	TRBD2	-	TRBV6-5	CAGTLAGGPDTQYF	TGTGCCGGGACACTAGCGGGGGGGCCAGATACGCAGTATTTT
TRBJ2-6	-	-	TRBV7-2	CASSPTGTGANVLTF	TGTGCCAGCAGCCCCACAGGGACTGGGGCCAACGTCCTGACTTTC
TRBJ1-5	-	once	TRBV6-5	CASTTGPGNQPQHF	TGTGCCAGCACCACGGGGCCGGGCAATCAGCCCCAGCATTTT
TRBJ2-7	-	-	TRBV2	CASSSRGLPSEQYF	TGTGCCAGCAGTTCGCGGGGGCTCCCCTCCGAGCAGTACTTC
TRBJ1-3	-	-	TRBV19	CASSREKAGGFSGNTIYF	TGTGCCAGTAGTCGCGAGAAAGCCGGGGGGTTCTCTGGAAACACCATATATTTT
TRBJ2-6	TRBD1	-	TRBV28	CASSPEGGRASGANVLTF	TGTGCCAGCAGTCCCGAAGGGGGCCGAGCATCTGGGGCCAACGTCCTGACTTTC
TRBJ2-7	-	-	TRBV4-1	CASSQAPSDGTYEQYF	TGCGCCAGCAGCCAAGCACCCTCCGACGGAACCTACGAGCAGTACTTC
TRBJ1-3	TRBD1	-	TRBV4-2	CASSQDRGGNTIYF	TGTGCCAGCAGCCAAGACAGGGGGGGAAACACCATATATTTT